The TCR beta chain described here comes from a study of blood T cell repertoires in COVID-19. Cohorts were assigned according to the clinical history that participants reported. The method was immunoSEQ multiplex PCR; TCRdb's version includes in-frame clones alone and lacks a portion of them. In the table there are some 360,000 clones, 88% of which are singletons. The ends lost 0 bases at V and 5 bases at J; junction bases unmatched: 9. Germline CDR1 is SGHTA and CDR2 is FQGTGA. This CDR3 is built from 17 residues. The sequence was collected from a woman in her twenties or thirties who had been exposed to COVID-19. The chain is built from TRBV7-3 and TRBJ2-1, with 8 bases that match TRBD2. Sequenced input: PBMCs or T cells enriched from blood (not recorded which). The CDR3 bases are TGTGCCAGCAGCTTAACGGGGGGACTAGGCTCGGACAATGAGCAGTTCTTC. Its protein is CASSLTGGLGSDNEQFF.